This is a list of T cell receptor beta chains from one sample in a study of blood T cell repertoires in COVID-19. Clones were sequenced by immunoSEQ multiplex PCR, and TCRdb holds only the in-frame ones, with some missing. The table records some 120,000 clones, about 83% of them present only once. Specimen: peripheral blood. These receptors all stem from a human donor in a cohort sampled during active COVID-19. CDR3s include the opening cysteine and the closing phenylalanine or tryptophan. Each record gives: D gene, clone size, V gene, J gene, CDR3 DNA, CDR3 protein. A D gene is named only where the DNA matches it firmly. Rows may omit the clone size; those that give it use once, few, many or a size class.

d_call: TRBD1; clone_size: -; v_call: TRBV5-1; j_call: TRBJ1-4; cdr3_nt: TGCGCCAGCAGCTCGGGACAGGGCCATGAAAAACTGTTTTTT; cdr3_aa: CASSSGQGHEKLFF
d_call: -; clone_size: -; v_call: TRBV5-1; j_call: TRBJ2-3; cdr3_nt: TGCGCCAGCAGCGTGGGACTCCAAACTAGCACAGATACGCAGTATTTT; cdr3_aa: CASSVGLQTSTDTQYF
d_call: -; clone_size: -; v_call: TRBV30; j_call: TRBJ2-5; cdr3_nt: TGTGCCTGGAGCTTAGGGGCAGCCCAAGAGACCCAGTACTTC; cdr3_aa: CAWSLGAAQETQYF
d_call: TRBD1; clone_size: once; v_call: TRBV5-1; j_call: TRBJ1-1; cdr3_nt: TGCGCCAGCAGCTCCCCCGGGACAGGGGGCATGCGGTACACTGAAGCTTTCTTT; cdr3_aa: CASSSPGTGGMRYTEAFF
d_call: TRBD1; clone_size: -; v_call: TRBV6-5; j_call: TRBJ2-7; cdr3_nt: TGTGCCAGCAGTTACGGGACAGATTACGAGCAGTACTTC; cdr3_aa: CASSYGTDYEQYF
d_call: -; clone_size: -; v_call: TRBV29-1; j_call: TRBJ1-2; cdr3_nt: TGCAGCGTTGAAGATCGGGGTGGCTCTAACTATGGCTACACCTTC; cdr3_aa: CSVEDRGGSNYGYTF
d_call: -; clone_size: -; v_call: TRBV5-1; j_call: TRBJ2-5; cdr3_nt: TGCGCCAGCAGCTTGCAGGGGCGTGAGGAGACCCAGTACTTC; cdr3_aa: CASSLQGREETQYF
d_call: -; clone_size: -; v_call: TRBV5-1; j_call: TRBJ1-2; cdr3_nt: TGCGCCAGCAGCTTCGGCACAGGGAAGGATGGCTACACCTTC; cdr3_aa: CASSFGTGKDGYTF
d_call: -; clone_size: -; v_call: TRBV20-1; j_call: TRBJ2-2; cdr3_nt: TGCAGTGCTAGTTCCCCTCGGGGCACCGGGGAGCTGTTTTTT; cdr3_aa: CSASSPRGTGELFF
d_call: TRBD1; clone_size: -; v_call: TRBV7-6; j_call: TRBJ1-1; cdr3_nt: TGTACCAGCAGCTTAGCCCAGGGGGCCCCCACTGAAGCTTTCTTT; cdr3_aa: CTSSLAQGAPTEAFF
d_call: TRBD1; clone_size: -; v_call: TRBV15; j_call: TRBJ1-1; cdr3_nt: TGTGCCACCAGCTCGGCGGACAGGGAGAACACTGAAGCTTTCTTT; cdr3_aa: CATSSADRENTEAFF
d_call: -; clone_size: -; v_call: TRBV7-9; j_call: TRBJ1-6; cdr3_nt: TGTGCCAGCACAGGCAGGGCAGGATCACCCCTCCACTTT; cdr3_aa: CASTGRAGSPLHF
d_call: TRBD1; clone_size: once; v_call: TRBV6-5; j_call: TRBJ1-4; cdr3_nt: TGTGCCAGCAGCCCGACAGGGAGGAGTGAAAAACTGTTTTTT; cdr3_aa: CASSPTGRSEKLFF
d_call: -; clone_size: -; v_call: TRBV7-6; j_call: TRBJ2-3; cdr3_nt: TGTGCCAGCAGCGTAGTAAGGCTGGCGGGGCCGGGGTTAGATACGCAGTATTTT; cdr3_aa: CASSVVRLAGPGLDTQYF
d_call: -; clone_size: -; v_call: TRBV10-3; j_call: TRBJ1-4; cdr3_nt: TGTGCCTCCGGGACAAATAATGAAAAACTGTTTTTT; cdr3_aa: CASGTNNEKLFF
d_call: TRBD2; clone_size: once; v_call: TRBV6-5; j_call: TRBJ2-1; cdr3_nt: TGTGCCTCCCGTTGGGGGGGTTACAATGAGCAGTTCTTC; cdr3_aa: CASRWGGYNEQFF
d_call: TRBD1; clone_size: -; v_call: TRBV7-6; j_call: TRBJ1-1; cdr3_nt: TGTGCCAGCAGCTCCCTCGACAGGGGAGGAGCTTTCTTT; cdr3_aa: CASSSLDRGGAFF
d_call: TRBD1; clone_size: -; v_call: TRBV7-8; j_call: TRBJ2-1; cdr3_nt: TGTGCCAGCAGCCTCAGGGGGTCTATCTCCTACAATGAGCAGTTCTTC; cdr3_aa: CASSLRGSISYNEQFF
d_call: TRBD1; clone_size: -; v_call: TRBV15; j_call: TRBJ1-2; cdr3_nt: TGTGCCACCAGCAGAGGGTTACGGGACAGCAACTATGGCTACACCTTC; cdr3_aa: CATSRGLRDSNYGYTF
d_call: -; clone_size: -; v_call: TRBV6-1; j_call: TRBJ1-1; cdr3_nt: TGTGCCAGCAGTGAACAGGTGTACACTGAAGCTTTCTTT; cdr3_aa: CASSEQVYTEAFF
d_call: -; clone_size: -; v_call: TRBV30; j_call: TRBJ1-6; cdr3_nt: TGTGCCTGTACTCCCGAGGGTGTTTCACCCCTCCACTTT; cdr3_aa: CACTPEGVSPLHF
d_call: -; clone_size: -; v_call: TRBV7-9; j_call: TRBJ2-7; cdr3_nt: TGTGCCAGCAGCTTAGATCAGGGCGTGTACGAGCAGTACTTC; cdr3_aa: CASSLDQGVYEQYF
d_call: -; clone_size: -; v_call: TRBV10-2; j_call: TRBJ1-6; cdr3_nt: TGCGCCAGCAGTGAGGGCATTAATTCACCCCTCCACTTT; cdr3_aa: CASSEGINSPLHF
d_call: TRBD2; clone_size: -; v_call: TRBV7-7; j_call: TRBJ2-5; cdr3_nt: TGTGCCAGCAGCTTAGTGGGACTAGGGGGAGAGACCCAGTACTTC; cdr3_aa: CASSLVGLGGETQYF
d_call: TRBD1; clone_size: -; v_call: TRBV11-2; j_call: TRBJ1-6; cdr3_nt: TGTGCCAGCAGCTCAGGGGGCCCTCTCTCCCCCCTCCACTTT; cdr3_aa: CASSSGGPLSPLHF
d_call: -; clone_size: -; v_call: TRBV19; j_call: TRBJ1-1; cdr3_nt: TGTGCCAGTAGTTGGTTGGCAGGGAAGGGGTCTGAAGCTTTCTTT; cdr3_aa: CASSWLAGKGSEAFF
d_call: TRBD1; clone_size: -; v_call: TRBV30; j_call: TRBJ1-5; cdr3_nt: TGTGCCTGGAGCCCCCGGACAGGGCATCAGCCCCAGCATTTT; cdr3_aa: CAWSPRTGHQPQHF
d_call: -; clone_size: -; v_call: TRBV24-1; j_call: TRBJ2-1; cdr3_nt: TGTGCCACCAGTGCACAGGAATACAATGAGCAGTTCTTC; cdr3_aa: CATSAQEYNEQFF
d_call: -; clone_size: -; v_call: TRBV2; j_call: TRBJ1-4; cdr3_nt: TGTGCCAGCAGTCTACAGGGTACTAATGAAAAACTGTTTTTT; cdr3_aa: CASSLQGTNEKLFF
d_call: -; clone_size: -; v_call: TRBV18; j_call: TRBJ1-5; cdr3_nt: TGTGCCAGCTCACCAGAGACAGGAGGCAATCAGCCCCAGCATTTT; cdr3_aa: CASSPETGGNQPQHF
d_call: -; clone_size: -; v_call: TRBV5-1; j_call: TRBJ2-5; cdr3_nt: TGCGCCAGCAGCTCGCGAATGGTGCAAGAGACCCAGTACTTC; cdr3_aa: CASSSRMVQETQYF
d_call: -; clone_size: few; v_call: TRBV28; j_call: TRBJ2-4; cdr3_nt: TGTGCCAGCAGCGGAGGATCGGTAGCCAAAAACATTCAGTACTTC; cdr3_aa: CASSGGSVAKNIQYF
d_call: TRBD2; clone_size: -; v_call: TRBV2; j_call: TRBJ2-6; cdr3_nt: TGTGCCAGCGGATTGACGGGGAGGGATTACTCTGGGGCCAACGTCCTGACTTTC; cdr3_aa: CASGLTGRDYSGANVLTF
d_call: -; clone_size: -; v_call: TRBV18; j_call: TRBJ1-3; cdr3_nt: TGTGCCAGCTCACGGCAGTCTGGAAACACCATATATTTT; cdr3_aa: CASSRQSGNTIYF
d_call: TRBD1; clone_size: -; v_call: TRBV5-1; j_call: TRBJ2-1; cdr3_nt: TGCGCCAGCAGCTTGTCAGGGGGCGATGAGCAGTTCTTC; cdr3_aa: CASSLSGGDEQFF
d_call: -; clone_size: -; v_call: TRBV12-3/TRBV12-4; j_call: TRBJ1-1; cdr3_nt: TGTGCCAGCAGTCCAGGACTTCTAGGGGAAGCTTTCTTT; cdr3_aa: CASSPGLLGEAFF
d_call: -; clone_size: -; v_call: TRBV29-1; j_call: TRBJ2-5; cdr3_nt: TGCAGCGTTGGCAGGGGTGGAGAGACCCAGTACTTC; cdr3_aa: CSVGRGGETQYF
d_call: -; clone_size: -; v_call: TRBV7-9; j_call: TRBJ2-2; cdr3_nt: TGTGCCAGCAGCTTACCACGGGTTCAGGGGCCCGGGGAGCTGTTTTTT; cdr3_aa: CASSLPRVQGPGELFF
d_call: TRBD1; clone_size: -; v_call: TRBV30; j_call: TRBJ1-3; cdr3_nt: TGTGCCTGGAGCACAGGGACAGCTGGAAACACCATATATTTT; cdr3_aa: CAWSTGTAGNTIYF
d_call: -; clone_size: -; v_call: TRBV7-9; j_call: TRBJ1-1; cdr3_nt: TGTGCCAGCAGCCTCCCCGGACAGCCCGAAGCTTTCTTT; cdr3_aa: CASSLPGQPEAFF
d_call: -; clone_size: -; v_call: TRBV29-1; j_call: TRBJ2-2; cdr3_nt: TGCAGCGTTAGCCGTGGGACATCGAACACCGGGGAGCTGTTTTTT; cdr3_aa: CSVSRGTSNTGELFF
d_call: TRBD2; clone_size: -; v_call: TRBV9; j_call: TRBJ2-3; cdr3_nt: TGTGCCAGCAGCGCTAGCGGGGGGGCCAGAAATACGCAGTATTTT; cdr3_aa: CASSASGGARNTQYF
d_call: -; clone_size: -; v_call: TRBV5-6; j_call: TRBJ1-1; cdr3_nt: TGTGCCAGCAGCTTACCCTCGTCAGGGGTGAACACTGAAGCTTTCTTT; cdr3_aa: CASSLPSSGVNTEAFF
d_call: TRBD1; clone_size: -; v_call: TRBV7-2; j_call: TRBJ1-4; cdr3_nt: TGTGCCAGCAGCCGAGACAGGGAGATGTTTTTT; cdr3_aa: CASSRDREMFF
d_call: -; clone_size: -; v_call: TRBV21-1; j_call: TRBJ1-2; cdr3_nt: TGTGCCAGCAGCAAAGTCGAGGCCGGATATGGCTACACCTTC; cdr3_aa: CASSKVEAGYGYTF
d_call: -; clone_size: -; v_call: TRBV3-1/TRBV3-2; j_call: TRBJ1-2; cdr3_nt: TGTGCCAGCAGCCAAGACAGTCCGTATGGCTACACCTTC; cdr3_aa: CASSQDSPYGYTF
d_call: TRBD1; clone_size: -; v_call: TRBV19; j_call: TRBJ1-4; cdr3_nt: TGTGCCAGTAGTTCCTGGACAGGGGTTGCCGAAAAACTGTTTTTT; cdr3_aa: CASSSWTGVAEKLFF
d_call: TRBD1; clone_size: -; v_call: TRBV10-3; j_call: TRBJ1-1; cdr3_nt: TGTGCCATCAGTACGACAGGGTCGAACACTGAAGCTTTCTTT; cdr3_aa: CAISTTGSNTEAFF
d_call: -; clone_size: -; v_call: TRBV29-1; j_call: TRBJ1-1; cdr3_nt: TGCAGCGGTTCAACGGGGACTGAAGCTTTCTTT; cdr3_aa: CSGSTGTEAFF
d_call: -; clone_size: -; v_call: TRBV4-1; j_call: TRBJ2-7; cdr3_nt: TGCGCCAGCAGCCAAGTTGGCAGAACCTTCTTCTACGAGCAGTACTTC; cdr3_aa: CASSQVGRTFFYEQYF
d_call: -; clone_size: -; v_call: TRBV2; j_call: TRBJ2-3; cdr3_nt: TGTGCCAGCAGTGAACGCAGGAAGGATACGCAGTATTTT; cdr3_aa: CASSERRKDTQYF